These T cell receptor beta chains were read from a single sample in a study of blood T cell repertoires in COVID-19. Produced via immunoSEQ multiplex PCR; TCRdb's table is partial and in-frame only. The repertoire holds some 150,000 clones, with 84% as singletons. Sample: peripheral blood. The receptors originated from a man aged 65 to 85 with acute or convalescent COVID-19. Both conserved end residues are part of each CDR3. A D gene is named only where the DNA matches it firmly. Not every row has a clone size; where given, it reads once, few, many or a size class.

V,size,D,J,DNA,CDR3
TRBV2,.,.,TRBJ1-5,TGTGCCAGCAGTGGGGGGGGCACAGGGCCCCAGCATTTT,CASSGGGTGPQHF
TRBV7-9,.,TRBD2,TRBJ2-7,TGTGCCAGCAGATTAGCGGGAGAGGGCTACGAGCAGTACTTC,CASRLAGEGYEQYF
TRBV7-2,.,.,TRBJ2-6,TGTGCCAGCAGCCGGACTAACGCAGGTTCTGGGGCCAACGTCCTGACTTTC,CASSRTNAGSGANVLTF
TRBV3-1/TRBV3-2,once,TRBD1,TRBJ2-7,TGTGCCAGCAGCCAAGGCGACAGGGGGTTCGGGCAGTACTTC,CASSQGDRGFGQYF
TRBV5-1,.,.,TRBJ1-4,TGCGCCAGCAGCTCGATGGACAGCCTTAATGAAAAACTGTTTTTT,CASSSMDSLNEKLFF
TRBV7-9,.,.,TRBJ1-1,TGTGCCAGCAGCACCAGACAGCAAGTTAACACTGAAGCTTTCTTT,CASSTRQQVNTEAFF
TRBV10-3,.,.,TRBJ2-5,TGTGCCATCAGCGACAGGCAAGAGACCCAGTACTTC,CAISDRQETQYF
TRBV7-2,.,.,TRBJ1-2,TGTGCCAGCAGCTCCCGGACTCCGGATGGCTACACCTTC,CASSSRTPDGYTF
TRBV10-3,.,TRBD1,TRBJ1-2,TGTGCCATCACCCCCGTAGTACAGGGGGAATATGGCTACACCTTC,CAITPVVQGEYGYTF
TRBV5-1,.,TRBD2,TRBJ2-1,TGCGCCAGCTTCGGGACTAGCGGATACAATGAGCAGTTCTTC,CASFGTSGYNEQFF
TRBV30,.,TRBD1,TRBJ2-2,TGTGCCCCCTGGACAGGGAACACCGGGGAGCTGTTTTTT,CAPWTGNTGELFF
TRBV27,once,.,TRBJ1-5,TGTGCCAGCAGTCAAAGGACATCCGCGTCTAGAAATCAGCCCCAGCATTTT,CASSQRTSASRNQPQHF
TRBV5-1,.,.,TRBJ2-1,TGCGCCAGCAGCTTGGGTATGCGGGGGCCCTACAATGAGCAGTTCTTC,CASSLGMRGPYNEQFF
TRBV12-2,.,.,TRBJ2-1,TGTGCAAGTCGCTTTGGGGGCAGCTCCTACAATGAGCAGTTCTTC,CASRFGGSSYNEQFF
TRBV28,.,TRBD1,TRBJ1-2,TGTGCCAGCACCACAACAGGGGGCGTCGATGGCTACACCTTC,CASTTTGGVDGYTF
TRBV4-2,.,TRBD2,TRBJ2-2,TGTGCCAGCAGTTATAGCGGGGGGGTTTCTGGGGAGCTGTTTTTT,CASSYSGGVSGELFF
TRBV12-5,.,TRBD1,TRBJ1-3,TGTGCTAGTGGTTTGACCCGACAGGGCGCCCACGCTGGGAACACCATATATTTT,CASGLTRQGAHAGNTIYF
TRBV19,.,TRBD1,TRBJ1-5,TGTGCCAGTAGTTCCCCTCACAGGGGTTATGAGCCCCAGCATTTT,CASSSPHRGYEPQHF
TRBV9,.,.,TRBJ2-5,TGTGCCAGCAGCGTAGGTAGCGTCAAAGAGACCCAGTACTTC,CASSVGSVKETQYF
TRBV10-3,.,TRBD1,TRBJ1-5,TGTGCCATCAGCAACAGGGGAGCGGATCAGCCCCAGCATTTT,CAISNRGADQPQHF
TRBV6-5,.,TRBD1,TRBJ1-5,TGTGCCAGCATGATACAGGGGGCGGGCAATCAGCCCCAGCATTTT,CASMIQGAGNQPQHF
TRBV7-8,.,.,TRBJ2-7,TGTGCCAGCAGCCGAACGCACGGGGACACCGAGCAGTACTTC,CASSRTHGDTEQYF
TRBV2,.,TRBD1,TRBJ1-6,TGTGCCAGCAGTGAAATGGACAGGTCTAATTCACCCCTCCACTTT,CASSEMDRSNSPLHF
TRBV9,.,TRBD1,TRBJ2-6,TGTGCCAGCAGCGGATTACCGGGACAGGGGGTCTCTGGGGCCAACGTCCTGACTTTC,CASSGLPGQGVSGANVLTF
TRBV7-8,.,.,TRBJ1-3,TGTGCCAGCACCCGTAGCCCTGGAAACACCATATATTTT,CASTRSPGNTIYF
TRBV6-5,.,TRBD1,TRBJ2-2,TGTGCCAGCAGTTACAATCAGGGGGTCACCGGGGAGCTGTTTTTT,CASSYNQGVTGELFF
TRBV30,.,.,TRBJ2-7,TGTGCCTCCGGAGTGTATTCACGGGGCGAGCAGTACTTC,CASGVYSRGEQYF
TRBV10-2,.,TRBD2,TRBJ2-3,TGCGCCAGCAGTGGCCGGCTAGCGGGGGGCCCCACAGATACGCAGTATTTT,CASSGRLAGGPTDTQYF
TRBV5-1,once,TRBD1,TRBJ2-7,TGCGCCAGCAGCTGGGGGACAGCCTCCTACGAGCAGTACTTC,CASSWGTASYEQYF
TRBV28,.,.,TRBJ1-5,TGTGCCAGCAGTTTAGGGGGCGGCAGGGCTCAGCCCCAGCATTTT,CASSLGGGRAQPQHF
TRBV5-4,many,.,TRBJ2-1,TGTGCCAGCAGCTTTAGTCGGGAGATAGGGCAGTTCTTC,CASSFSREIGQFF
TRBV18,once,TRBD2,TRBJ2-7,TGTGCCAGCCACGGGGGGGGTCGACCTCCTGAGCAGTACTTC,CASHGGGRPPEQYF
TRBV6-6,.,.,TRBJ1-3,TGTGCCAGCAGCCCCTCATGGAGGACGGCTGGAAACACCATATATTTT,CASSPSWRTAGNTIYF
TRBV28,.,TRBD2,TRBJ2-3,TGTGCCAGCAGTTCGCCCGGGACTAGCCCAGATACGCAGTATTTT,CASSSPGTSPDTQYF
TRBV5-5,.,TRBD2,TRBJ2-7,TGTGCCAGCACAGTTAACGGGGGGGCTCTCTACGAGCAGTACTTC,CASTVNGGALYEQYF
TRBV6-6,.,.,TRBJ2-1,TGTGCCAGCAGTTACTCGAGTCCCCCTGAGCAGTTCTTC,CASSYSSPPEQFF
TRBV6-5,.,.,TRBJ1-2,TGTGCCAGCAGTTACTCGAGAGGTGGTGGCTACACCTTC,CASSYSRGGGYTF
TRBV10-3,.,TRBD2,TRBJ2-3,TGTGCCATCAGTGAGTCGTTCAGCGGGAAAACAGATACGCAGTATTTT,CAISESFSGKTDTQYF
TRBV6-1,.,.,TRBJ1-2,TGTGCCAGCAGTGAATATCCAGGTTATCAGTCGGGCTACACCTTC,CASSEYPGYQSGYTF
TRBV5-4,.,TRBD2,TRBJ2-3,TGTGCCAGCAGCCCCGGGGGGGGCACAGATACGCAGTATTTT,CASSPGGGTDTQYF
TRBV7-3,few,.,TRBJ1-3,TGTGCCAGCTGCGACGGACAATCTGGAAACACCATATATTTT,CASCDGQSGNTIYF
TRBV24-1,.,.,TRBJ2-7,TGTGCCACCAGTGATAGGGGCGACGAGCAGTACTTC,CATSDRGDEQYF
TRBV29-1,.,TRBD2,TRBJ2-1,TGCAGCGTCGGGACTAGCGGACCCAATGAGCAGTTCTTC,CSVGTSGPNEQFF
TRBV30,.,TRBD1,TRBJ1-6,TGTGCCTGGACGATACCTTGGACAGGGAAGTCACCCCTCCACTTT,CAWTIPWTGKSPLHF
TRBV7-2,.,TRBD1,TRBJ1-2,TGTGCCAGCAGTTCGGACAGGGGGGGAGGCTATGGCTACACCTTC,CASSSDRGGGYGYTF
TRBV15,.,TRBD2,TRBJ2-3,TGTGCCACCAGCAGAACCATTAGCGGGGGGGCGACAGATACGCAGTATTTT,CATSRTISGGATDTQYF
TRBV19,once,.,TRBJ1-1,TGTGCCAGTAGTATTAATTCGCGGATTGAAGCTTTCTTT,CASSINSRIEAFF
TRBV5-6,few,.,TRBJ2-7,TGTGCCAGCAGCATCGATCGAGTTAAGCAGTACTTC,CASSIDRVKQYF
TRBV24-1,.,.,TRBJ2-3,TGTGCCGCGGGGACTGTGGGCACAGATACGCAGTATTTT,CAAGTVGTDTQYF
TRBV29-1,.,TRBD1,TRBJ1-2,TGCAGCTCAAGGACAGGGGGCGAGGGGTATGGCTACACCTTC,CSSRTGGEGYGYTF
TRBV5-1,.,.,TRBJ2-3,TGCGCCAGCAGCGCCGTTGTAGCCCGCACAGATACGCAGTATTTT,CASSAVVARTDTQYF
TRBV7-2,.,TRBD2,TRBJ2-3,TGTGCCAGCAGCTTAGGTATAGCGGGGGGGCTCGGAGATACGCAGTATTTT,CASSLGIAGGLGDTQYF
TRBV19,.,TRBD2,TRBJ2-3,TGTGCCAGTAGTATTGGGAGGGAAGGTACGCAGTATTTT,CASSIGREGTQYF
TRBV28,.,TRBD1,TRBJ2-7,TGTGCCAGCAGAGGACAGGGGGCGGCCTACGAGCAGTACTTC,CASRGQGAAYEQYF
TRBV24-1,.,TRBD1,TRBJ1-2,TGTGCCACCAGTGATAACCGGGACAGAAGCTATGGCTACACCTTC,CATSDNRDRSYGYTF
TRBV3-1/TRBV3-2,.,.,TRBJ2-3,TGTGCCAGCAGCCCCCGGGGAGCGTTACCAGATACGCAGTATTTT,CASSPRGALPDTQYF
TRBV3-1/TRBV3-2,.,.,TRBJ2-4,TGTGCCAGCAGCCGCGGGGTTACGCTACCCGGAGCCAAAAACATTCAGTACTTC,CASSRGVTLPGAKNIQYF